These 13 T cell receptor beta chains were all obtained from the same sample, sequenced in a study of CD8 T cells in Susac syndrome. Random hexamers were used to reverse transcribe the RNA input (roughly 0.5 to 1 ug). TCRdb independently ran MiXCR on the immunoSEQ multiplex PCR reads; one entry per CDR3 protein. This sample has some 120,000 distinct CDR3 sequences; roughly 93% occur once, and the top ten carry over 0.3%. Material for sequencing was CD8+ T cells from PBMCs. The origin of the receptors is a human donor with multiple sclerosis.

The V call is TRBV5-1, the J call TRBJ2-1; 9 bases align to TRBD1. This CDR3 contains 17 residues. Trimming at V came to 3 bases and at J to 4 bases, leaving 11 bases not matched to a gene. The germline CDR1 and CDR2 sequences are SGHRS and YFSETQ. The CDR3 DNA reads TGCGCCAGCAGCTCCAATACCGGGACAGGGATATACAATGAGCAGTTCTTC. Translation gives CASSSNTGTGIYNEQFF.

This clonotype turned up a few times. V gene TRBV12-3 or TRBV12-4 combines with J gene TRBJ2-7; 10 bases are shared with TRBD1. V shed 6 bases, J shed 5 bases, and the junction held 7 bases outside the gene matches. The CDR3 totals 14 residues. CDR3 in DNA: TGTGCCAGCAGCCCGACAGGGGGCTCTAACGAGCAGTACTTC. Protein: CASSPTGGSNEQYF.

V and J are TRBV2 and TRBJ2-7; D not resolved. Trimming removed 7 bases from V and 3 bases from J, with 10 bases in between. CDR1 is SNHLY, CDR2 FYNNEI, per germline. There are 12 residues in the CDR3. The CDR3, as DNA: TGTGCCAGCAACGGTGGCGGCTACGAGCAGTACTTC. Encoded protein: CASNGGGYEQYF.

This clonotype appeared once. The chain has TRBV5-1 and TRBJ2-5, with D possibly TRBD1 on 6 matching bases. This CDR3 has 16 amino acids. V was pared by 4 bases and J by 0 bases, with 16 bases between. Germline V gene sequence: CDR1 SGHRS, CDR2 YFSETQ. CDR3 DNA: TGCGCCAGCAGCGAGGGGGTACATCCTTACCAAGAGACCCAGTACTTC. It specifies CASSEGVHPYQETQYF.

This chain uses TRBV25-1 with TRBJ1-2; D is possibly TRBD1 (5 bases). V dropped 4 bases and J dropped 1 base, with 7 bases sitting between them. The CDR3 contains 13 residues. Germline assignment: CDR1 MGHDK and CDR2 SYGVNS. CDR3 in DNA: TGTGCCAGCAGTGGGGGGGTTAACTATGGCTACACCTTC. Protein: CASSGGVNYGYTF.

The chain links TRBV12-3 or TRBV12-4 to TRBJ2-3; a weak D match, TRBD1 (5 bases). The CDR3 covers 12 residues. Between the trimmed V and J ends, which lost 6 bases and 8 bases, there was a span of 12 bases. CDR3 region: CASSMTVGTQYF. Written as DNA, the CDR3 is TGTGCCAGCAGCATGACAGTGGGTACGCAGTATTTT.

The genes are TRBV7-6 and TRBJ1-5; D is undetermined. V was trimmed by 5 bases and J by 1 base, leaving 12 bases between them. The CDR3 contains 15 residues. CDR1 is SGHVS and CDR2 is FNYEAQ in the germline V gene. The CDR3 coding sequence is TGTGCCAGCAGCCTCAGACACTCGAGCAATCAGCCCCAGCATTTT. It translates to CASSLRHSSNQPQHF.

The genes are TRBV18 and TRBJ1-3; unclear D gene. There are 15 residues in the CDR3. Between the trimmed V and J ends, which lost 3 bases and 1 base, there was a span of 10 bases. The germline V gene encodes CDR1 KGHSH and CDR2 LQKENI. The CDR3, as DNA: TGTGCCAGCTCACCTCCGCCGTTTTCTGGAAACACCATATATTTT. Protein: CASSPPPFSGNTIYF.

The chain employs TRBV5-1 and TRBJ2-1; perhaps TRBD2 as D (5 bases). The CDR3 contains 13 residues. Trimming stripped 3 bases from V and 6 bases from J, with 10 bases between. Germline CDR1 is SGHRS and CDR2 is YFSETQ. CDR3 DNA: TGCGCCAGCAGCTACGCGGGTCCCAATGAGCAGTTCTTC. It is translated as CASSYAGPNEQFF.

The rearrangement joins TRBV29-1 to TRBJ2-1; the match to TRBD2 covers 9 bases. Germline CDR1 SQVTM, CDR2 ANQGSEA. V dropped 6 bases and J dropped 4; count of bases not matched to a gene: 7. The CDR3 has 14 amino acids. The CDR3 nucleotides are TGCAGCGTAGAAAGGACTAGCGCGTACAATGAGCAGTTCTTC. Protein product: CSVERTSAYNEQFF.

The genes are TRBV10-3 and TRBJ2-2; D is perhaps TRBD1 (6 bases). Germline V gives CDR1 ENHRY, CDR2 SYGVKD. The CDR3 contains 14 residues. The V end was cut by 2 bases, the J end by 5 bases, with 9 bases between. The CDR3 DNA reads TGTGCCATCAGTGAGCTAACAGGGACCGGGGAGCTGTTTTTT. Protein product: CAISELTGTGELFF.

This clonotype was counted a single time. This chain uses TRBV5-8 with TRBJ1-5; a possible D gene is TRBD1 (5 bases). The V gene's germline CDR1 is SGHTS and CDR2 YDEGEE. Trimming removed 4 bases from V and 0 bases from J, with 17 bases in between. The CDR3 is 17 amino acids. The CDR3 DNA sequence: TGTGCCAGCAGCGTTGTGGGACTCGCCGATAGCAATCAGCCCCAGCATTTT. Translated: CASSVVGLADSNQPQHF.

V is TRBV20-1 and J is TRBJ2-1; TRBD2 matches at 9 bases. J was trimmed by 6 bases and V by 0 bases; bases with no gene match: 6. Per germline, CDR1 DFQATT and CDR2 SNEGSKA (reference sequence). The CDR3 runs to 15 residues. CDR3 region: CSARDQGLASNEQFF. The CDR3 DNA sequence: TGCAGTGCTAGAGATCAAGGACTAGCGTCCAATGAGCAGTTCTTC.